This T cell receptor (beta chain) was sequenced during a study of fetal regulatory T cell absence and autoimmunity. Study in general: IPEX patients had exocrine pancreas autoimmunity without clinical diabetes.

Profiled with immunoSEQ multiplex PCR; TCRdb holds only in-frame clones, not every one. The sample holds about 50,000 clones, roughly four fifths seen once. About this clone itself: Its antigen is not identified. It is unclear where the CDR3 begins or ends on the DNA, so no DNA is shown, and the CDR3 is as TCRdb lists it.

Broader study findings: Broadly similar TRB gene family usage was seen in pancreas and cord blood. In IPEX, the enrichment was taken to support antigen-driven autoimmunity before birth. Oligoclonal TCR enrichment in pancreas over cord blood reached over 95-fold for some clones.

Germline V gene lookup returns CDR1 LNHDA and CDR2 SQIVND (reference sequence). The CDR3 is 11 residues long, counting both termini. The chain employs TRBV19 and TRBJ1-5. The specimen was cord blood. This receptor was identified in a newborn boy with IPEX syndrome. The CDR3 reads CGYDCNQPQHF.